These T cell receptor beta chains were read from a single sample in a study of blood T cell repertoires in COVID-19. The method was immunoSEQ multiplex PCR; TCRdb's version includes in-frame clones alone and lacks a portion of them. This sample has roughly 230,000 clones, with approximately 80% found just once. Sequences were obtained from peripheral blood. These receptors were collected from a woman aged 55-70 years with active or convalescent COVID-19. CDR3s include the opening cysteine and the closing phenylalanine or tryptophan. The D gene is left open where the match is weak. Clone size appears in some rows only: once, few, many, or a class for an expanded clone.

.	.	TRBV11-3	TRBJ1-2	TGTGCCAGCAGCTCCCGGGACATAAATTATCTAAGGGGCTACACCTTC	CASSSRDINYLRGYTF
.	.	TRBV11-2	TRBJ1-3	TGTGCCAGCAGCCTTGGACAGTCCTCTGGAAACACCATATATTTT	CASSLGQSSGNTIYF
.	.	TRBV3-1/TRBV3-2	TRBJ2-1	TGTGCCAGCAGCCAAGATCTGGGCCTACCTTACAATGAGCAGTTCTTC	CASSQDLGLPYNEQFF
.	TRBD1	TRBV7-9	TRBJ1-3	TGTGCCAGCAGACAGACAGGGGGGACTGGAAACACCATATATTTT	CASRQTGGTGNTIYF
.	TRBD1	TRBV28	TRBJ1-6	TGTGCCAGCAGTTCTGGGACAGAAAGCTCCTATAATTCACCCCTCCACTTT	CASSSGTESSYNSPLHF
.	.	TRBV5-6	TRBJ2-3	TGTGCCAGCAGCACTAGCCTAAGGACGCAGTATTTT	CASSTSLRTQYF
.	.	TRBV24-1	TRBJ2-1	TGTGCCACCAGTGATAGGCGCGCCAGCCGGAGCTCCTACAATGAGCAGTTCTTC	CATSDRRASRSSYNEQFF
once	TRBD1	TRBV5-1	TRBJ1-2	TGCGCCAGCAGCTCCGGACAGGGGTATGGCTACACCTTC	CASSSGQGYGYTF
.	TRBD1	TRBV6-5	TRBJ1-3	TGTGCCAGCGGACAGGGTCACACCATATATTTT	CASGQGHTIYF
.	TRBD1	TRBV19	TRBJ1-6	TGTGCCAGTAGTGAGGACAGGTCATTATCACCCCTCCACTTT	CASSEDRSLSPLHF
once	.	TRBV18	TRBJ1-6	TGTGCCAGCTCACCAACAGGGTCCTCCTATAATTCACCCCTCCACTTT	CASSPTGSSYNSPLHF
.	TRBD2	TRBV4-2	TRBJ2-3	TGTGCCAGCAGCCAAGAGTATAGCGGGGCCTGGGATACGCAGTATTTT	CASSQEYSGAWDTQYF
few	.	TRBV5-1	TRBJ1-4	TGCGCCAGCAGCTTGGGGCAGAATGAAAAACTGTTTTTT	CASSLGQNEKLFF
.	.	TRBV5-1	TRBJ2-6	TGCGCCAGCAGCCCGATCAGGGAAGGGGCCAACGTCCTGACTTTC	CASSPIREGANVLTF
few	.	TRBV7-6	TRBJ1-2	TGTGCCAGCAGCTTAGACCCAGGACAGAACTATGGCTACACCTTC	CASSLDPGQNYGYTF
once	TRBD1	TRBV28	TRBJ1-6	TGTGCCGCCAATAGGGACAGGGGATCTACGTCCCTCCACTTT	CAANRDRGSTSLHF
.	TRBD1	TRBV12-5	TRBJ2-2	TGTGCTAGTGGTTTGGTATGGGACAGGGATACCGGGGAGCTGTTTTTT	CASGLVWDRDTGELFF
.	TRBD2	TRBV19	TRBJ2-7	TGTGCCAGTAGTATCGGACTAGTGGGCTACGAGCAGTACTTC	CASSIGLVGYEQYF
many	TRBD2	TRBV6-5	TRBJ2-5	TGTGCCAGCAGGCCGGGACTAGCGGGAGGCGAGACCCAGTACTTC	CASRPGLAGGETQYF
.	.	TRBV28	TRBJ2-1	TGTGCCAGCAGTTGGGATGCGGGTGGGGGGAGCTCCTACAATGAGCAGTTCTTC	CASSWDAGGGSSYNEQFF
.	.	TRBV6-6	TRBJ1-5	TGTGCCAGCAGTTACTCCTCTGGGACACCCGTTCAGCCCCAGCATTTT	CASSYSSGTPVQPQHF
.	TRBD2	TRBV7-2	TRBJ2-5	TGTGCCAGCCGACCGACTAGCGGCTACCAAGAGACCCAGTACTTC	CASRPTSGYQETQYF
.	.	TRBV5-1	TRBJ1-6	TGCGCCAGCAGCCCCACCGGGAGGCTTGGCGGTAATTCACCCCTCCACTTT	CASSPTGRLGGNSPLHF
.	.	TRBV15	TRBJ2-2	TGTGCCACCAGCCGTGGGCAGAACACCGGGGAGCTGTTTTTT	CATSRGQNTGELFF
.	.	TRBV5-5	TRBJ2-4	TGTGCCAGCAGCTTGGACAGGGTAAACATTCAGTACTTC	CASSLDRVNIQYF
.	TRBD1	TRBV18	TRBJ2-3	TGTGCCAGCTCAGCGGACAGGAGCACAGATACGCAGTATTTT	CASSADRSTDTQYF
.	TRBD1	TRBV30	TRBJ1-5	TGTGCCGCAAGACAGGGGTACAATCAGCCCCAGCATTTT	CAARQGYNQPQHF
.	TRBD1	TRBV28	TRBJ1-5	TGTGCCACCTACCGGGACAGGGGTCCCAATCAGCCCCAGCATTTT	CATYRDRGPNQPQHF
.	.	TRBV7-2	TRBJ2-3	TGTGCCAGCAAAACAGAGGGCCACACAGATACGCAGTATTTT	CASKTEGHTDTQYF
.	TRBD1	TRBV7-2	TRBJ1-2	TGTGCCAGCAGCCCAGGGGGGACAGTAAACTATGGCTACACCTTC	CASSPGGTVNYGYTF
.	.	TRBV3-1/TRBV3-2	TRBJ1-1	TGTGCCAGCAGCCAAGATCTCCGGGTCTCCTCAGAAGCTTTCTTT	CASSQDLRVSSEAFF
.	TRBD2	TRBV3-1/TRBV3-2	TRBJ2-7	TGTGCCAGCAGCCAACGAGCGGGGCACTCCTACGAGCAGTACTTC	CASSQRAGHSYEQYF
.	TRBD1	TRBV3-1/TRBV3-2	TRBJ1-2	TGTGCCAGCAGCCTAACCGGGACAGGGACTTATGGCTACACCTTC	CASSLTGTGTYGYTF
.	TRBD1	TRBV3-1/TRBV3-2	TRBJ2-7	TGTGCCAGCAGCCAAGTGGGTGGACAGGGTTACGAGCAGTACTTC	CASSQVGGQGYEQYF
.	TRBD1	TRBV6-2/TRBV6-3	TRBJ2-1	TGTGCCAGCAGTTACCCCGGGACAGGGAGTGAGCAGTTCTTC	CASSYPGTGSEQFF
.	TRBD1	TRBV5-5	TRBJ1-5	TGTGCCAGCAGCTTCTTTCTAGAGGGGGCGAGGCAGCCCCAGCATTTT	CASSFFLEGARQPQHF
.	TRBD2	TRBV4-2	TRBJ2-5	TGTGCCAGCAGCCAACCACCAGGGACTAGCGGGGCTCTCCAAGAGACCCAGTACTTC	CASSQPPGTSGALQETQYF
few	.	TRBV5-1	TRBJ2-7	TGCGCCAGCAGCTTCCTTACAGATCCCTCCTACGAGCAGTACTTC	CASSFLTDPSYEQYF
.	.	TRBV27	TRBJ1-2	TGTGCCAGCAGTTTCCTGGCGGACTATGGCTACACCTTC	CASSFLADYGYTF
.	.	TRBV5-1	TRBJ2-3	TGCGCCAGCAGCGACGACAGTTTTAATACGCAGTATTTT	CASSDDSFNTQYF
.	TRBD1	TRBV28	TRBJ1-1	TGTGCCAGCAGTGGACAGGGGAGAGTGAACACTGAAGCTTTCTTT	CASSGQGRVNTEAFF
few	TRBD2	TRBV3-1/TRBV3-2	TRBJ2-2	TGTGCCAGCAGCCAACGTCTAGCGGGAGTCCCCGGGGAGCTGTTTTTT	CASSQRLAGVPGELFF
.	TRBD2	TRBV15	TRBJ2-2	TGTGCCACCAGCAGCTACCGACTAGCCCCCACCGGGGAGCTGTTTTTT	CATSSYRLAPTGELFF
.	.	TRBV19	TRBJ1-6	TGTGCCAGTACCCATCGTGGGGGCGATAATTCACCCCTCCACTTT	CASTHRGGDNSPLHF
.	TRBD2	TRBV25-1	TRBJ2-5	TGTGCCAGCAATCCACCGGGGGGGGTGGGAGAAGAGACCCAGTACTTC	CASNPPGGVGEETQYF
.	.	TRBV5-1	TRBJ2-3	TGCGCCAGCAGCTTGGCCCAAGATACGCAGTATTTT	CASSLAQDTQYF
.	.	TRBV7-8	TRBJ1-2	TGTGCCAGCAGCTTATTGGCTGACTATGGCTACACCTTC	CASSLLADYGYTF